These 17 T cell receptor beta chains were sequenced from one sample in a study of CD8+ T cells in alopecia areata. cDNA serving as the sequencing template came from extracted, reverse transcribed RNA. Assay: immunoSEQ multiplex PCR; the TCRdb copy retains only in-frame clones and omits some. Counted here are over 150,000 clones, 50% to 75% occurring once; the ten biggest clones make up roughly 14%. Material: CD4+ T cells sorted from blood, obtained at week 0. The receptors were sampled from a human donor with alopecia areata.

This clone has ten or more counts. The rearrangement links TRBV11-2 to TRBJ2-7; 9 bases match TRBD1. The CDR3 loop spans 14 amino acids. J was trimmed by 6 bases and V by 5 bases; bases with no gene match: 8. Per germline, CDR1 SGHAT and CDR2 FQNNGV. The CDR3 is CASSTTGTGIEQYF. The CDR3 region has the DNA TGTGCCAGCAGCACCACCGGGACAGGGATCGAGCAGTACTTC.

V gene TRBV4-2 combines with J gene TRBJ2-7; no reliable D call. The CDR3 consists of 15 residues. The germline V and J ends were trimmed by 0 bases and 2 bases, with 11 bases remaining between them. The germline gives CDR1 LGHNA, CDR2 YNFKEQ. CDR3 sequence: CASSQELAPPYEQYF. The CDR3 nucleotides are TGTGCCAGCAGCCAAGAGTTAGCTCCCCCCTACGAGCAGTACTTC.

The chain recombines TRBV19 with TRBJ1-5; D gene ambiguous. The CDR3 totals 13 residues. Germline V gene data show CDR1 as LNHDA and CDR2 as SQIVND (reference sequence). The V end was cut by 9 bases, the J end by 2 bases, with 11 bases between. CDR3 amino acids: CASRGFGNQPQHF. As DNA, the CDR3 is TGTGCCAGCAGAGGGTTCGGCAATCAGCCCCAGCATTTT.

This clone was seen only a few times. The chain has TRBV29-1 and TRBJ2-7; D is undetermined. The V and J ends lost 2 bases and 2 bases respectively, with 13 bases between them. This CDR3 has 14 residues. CDR1 is SQVTM and CDR2 is ANQGSEA in the germline V gene. CDR3: CSVERGAGAYEQYF. CDR3 bases: TGCAGCGTTGAAAGAGGTGCCGGTGCCTACGAGCAGTACTTC.

Only a few counts were recorded for this clone. The rearrangement joins TRBV20-1 to TRBJ2-7; no definite D call. This CDR3 has 11 residues. V gave up 2 bases and J gave up 2 bases, with 4 bases separating them. The germline CDR1 and CDR2 sequences are DFQATT and SNEGSKA (reference sequence). The CDR3 coding sequence is TGCAGTGCTAGACGAACCTACGAGCAGTACTTC. It translates to CSARRTYEQYF.

The gene calls are TRBV2 and TRBJ2-3; D ambiguous. The CDR3 length is 11 residues. Trimming took off 8 bases at V and 4 bases at J, with 7 bases between the two ends. Germline V gene data show CDR1 as SNHLY and CDR2 as FYNNEI. The CDR3, as DNA: TGTGCCAGCTCCATTGCAGATACGCAGTATTTT. Protein: CASSIADTQYF.

This rearrangement joins TRBV15 to TRBJ1-5; D may be TRBD1 (5 bases). Per germline, CDR1 LNHNV and CDR2 YYDKDF (reference sequence). The CDR3 runs 14 residues. Trimming removed 0 bases from V and 6 bases from J, with 9 bases in between. CDR3 protein: CATSRDRGVQPQHF. CDR3 nucleotides: TGTGCCACCAGCAGAGATCGGGGGGTTCAGCCCCAGCATTTT.

The chain uses TRBV6-1 and TRBJ2-3, with D possibly TRBD1 on 5 matching bases. V lost 2 bases, J lost 13 bases, and 16 bases lay in between. This CDR3 has 13 residues. Germline V gene sequence: CDR1 MNHNS, CDR2 SASEGT. CDR3 sequence (DNA): TGTGCCAGCAGTGAATCGGTCAGTCTAGGGGAGTATTTT. Encoded protein: CASSESVSLGEYF.

This clone occurred a few times. The chain couples TRBV5-1 to TRBJ2-6; D gene uncertain. Trimming stripped 7 bases from V and 3 bases from J, with 8 bases between. This CDR3 has 13 amino acids. Germline CDR1 reads SGHRS; CDR2 reads YFSETQ. The CDR3 coding sequence is TGCGCCAGCTCGGTAGGTGGGGCCAACGTCCTGACTTTC. This translates into CASSVGGANVLTF.

This clone has a single count. This chain uses TRBV19 with TRBJ1-6; D is unresolved. The germline gives CDR1 LNHDA, CDR2 SQIVND (reference sequence). This CDR3 is 13 amino acids long. Trimming pared 5 bases from V and 9 bases from J, leaving 11 bases between. The chain's CDR3 is CASSLLGLSPLHF. CDR3 nucleotides: TGTGCCAGTAGTCTCCTTGGACTTTCACCCCTCCACTTT.

This clone was detected only once. The V call is TRBV29-1, the J call TRBJ1-2, with 8 bases lining up with TRBD1. This CDR3 is built from 15 residues. With 6 bases clipped from V and 5 bases from J, the junction kept 14 bases outside the gene matches. The V gene's germline CDR1 is SQVTM and CDR2 ANQGSEA. This CDR3 reads CSVEDVPGQAYGYTF. The CDR3 DNA reads TGCAGCGTCGAGGACGTACCGGGACAGGCATATGGCTACACCTTC.

This clone was picked up a small number of times. V is TRBV9 and J is TRBJ2-3, with D unclear. Germline lookup yields CDR1 SGDLS and CDR2 YYNGEE. The CDR3 has 13 residues. Trimming cost V 3 bases and J 5 bases, with 10 bases left between them. In nucleotides, the CDR3 is TGTGCCAGCAGCGCAAGATCGGGAGATACGCAGTATTTT. Translating gives CASSARSGDTQYF.

V is TRBV30 and J is TRBJ1-1; TRBD1 might be the D (6 bases). The CDR3 length is 14 residues. Per germline, CDR1 GTSNPN and CDR2 SVGIG (reference sequence). The V and J ends lost 7 bases and 0 bases respectively, with 15 bases between them. The CDR3 loop is CASTRDRLNTEAFF. The CDR3 DNA is TGTGCCTCTACTCGTGACAGGTTGAACACTGAAGCTTTCTTT.

This sequence joins TRBV15 and TRBJ2-5; D tentatively reads TRBD1 or TRBD2 (5 bases each). The CDR3 contains 14 residues. V was trimmed by 8 bases and J by 4 bases, leaving 17 bases between them. Germline V gene sequence: CDR1 LNHNV, CDR2 YYDKDF (reference sequence). The CDR3 loop reads CATRGSGSGETQYF. DNA of the CDR3: TGTGCCACCCGCGGGTCAGGGTCGGGAGAGACCCAGTACTTC.

As regards this clone: This sample also contains other DNA sequences that code for the same CDR3. The gene calls are TRBV5-1 and TRBJ1-1, with D unresolved. Trimming took off 1 base at V and 0 bases at J, with 7 bases between the two ends. This CDR3 spans 14 amino acids. Per the germline V gene, CDR1 is SGHRS and CDR2 is YFSETQ. CDR3 amino acids: CASSLSGMNTEAFF. The DNA for the CDR3 is TGCGCCAGCAGCTTGTCTGGGATGAACACTGAAGCTTTCTTT. Full variable domain (rest looked up from reference TRBV5-1 and TRBJ1-1): KAGVTQTPRYLIKTRGQQVTLSCSPISGHRSVSWYQQTPGQGLQFLFEYFSETQRNKGNFPGRFSGRQFSNSRSEMNVSTLELGDSALYLCASSLSGMNTEAFFGQGTRLTVV.

The V call is TRBV29-1, the J call TRBJ1-6; D gene ambiguous. The V and J ends lost 5 bases and 14 bases respectively, with 16 bases between them. Germline-derived CDR1 and CDR2 are SQVTM and ANQGSEA. The CDR3 contains 12 residues. In DNA, the CDR3 is TGCAGCGTTAAGACGTCCGATTTATCCCTCCACTTT. Its protein is CSVKTSDLSLHF.

Points on this clone: The junction does not match germline at one end; this may be a read error. The V and J genes are TRBV6-1 and TRBJ2-2, with D maybe TRBD2 (5 bases). The CDR3 totals 14 residues. Germline V CDR1 and CDR2: MNHNS, SASEGT. The DNA of the CDR3 is TGTGCCAGCAGTGGCCTGACGGTCCCCGGGGAGCTGTTTTTC. Protein product: CASSGLTVPGELFF.